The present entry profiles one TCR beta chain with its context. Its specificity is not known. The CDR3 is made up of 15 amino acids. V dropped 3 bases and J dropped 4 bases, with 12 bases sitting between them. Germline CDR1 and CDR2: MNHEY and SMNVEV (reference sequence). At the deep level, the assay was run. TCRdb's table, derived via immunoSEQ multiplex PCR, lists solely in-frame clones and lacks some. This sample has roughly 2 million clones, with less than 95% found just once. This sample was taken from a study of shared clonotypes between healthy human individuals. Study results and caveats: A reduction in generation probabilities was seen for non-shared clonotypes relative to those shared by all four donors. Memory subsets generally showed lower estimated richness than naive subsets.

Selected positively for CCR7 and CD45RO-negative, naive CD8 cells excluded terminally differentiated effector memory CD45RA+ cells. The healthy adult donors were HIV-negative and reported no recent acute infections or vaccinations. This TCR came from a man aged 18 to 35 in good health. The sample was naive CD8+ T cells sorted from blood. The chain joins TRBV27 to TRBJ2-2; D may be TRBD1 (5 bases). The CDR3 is CASSFSQGGTGELFF. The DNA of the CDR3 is TGTGCCAGCAGTTTTTCCCAGGGTGGCACCGGGGAGCTGTTTTTT.